The entry below describes one T cell receptor (beta chain). Participants reported their clinical history, and cohort assignment relied on those reports. Cohort 3 recovered donors had two negative PCRs, clearance, or symptom resolution. This sample was taken from a study of blood T cell repertoires in COVID-19. Study-wide context: In each case, the material was cDNA or gDNA derived from T cells, B-cell-depleted T cells, or PBMCs.

The CDR3 is made up of 15 amino acids. V lost 3 bases, J lost 4 bases, and 6 bases stayed unmatched. CDR1 and CDR2 (germline): LNHDA, SQIVND (reference sequence). TCRdb's table, derived via immunoSEQ multiplex PCR, lists solely in-frame clones and lacks some. The table includes about 400,000 clones, roughly 86% detected once. Sequencing input: PBMCs or T cells enriched from blood (not recorded which). This chain uses TRBV19 with TRBJ1-5; 7 nucleotides agree with TRBD1. This receptor was identified in a woman aged 25 to 45 who had recovered from COVID-19. CDR3: CASSIGQATNQPQHF. DNA of the CDR3: TGTGCCAGTAGTATCGGACAGGCGACTAATCAGCCCCAGCATTTT.